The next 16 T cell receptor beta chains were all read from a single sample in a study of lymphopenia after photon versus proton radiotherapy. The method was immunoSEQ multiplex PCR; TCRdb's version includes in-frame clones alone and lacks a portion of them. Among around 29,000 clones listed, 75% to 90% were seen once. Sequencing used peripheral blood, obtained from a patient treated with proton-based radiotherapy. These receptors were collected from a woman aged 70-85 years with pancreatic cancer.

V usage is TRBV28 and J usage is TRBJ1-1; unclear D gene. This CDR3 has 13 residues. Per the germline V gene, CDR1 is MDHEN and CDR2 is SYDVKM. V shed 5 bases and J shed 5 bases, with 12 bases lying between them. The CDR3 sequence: CASSRKSGTEAFF. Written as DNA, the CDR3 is TGTGCCAGCAGTAGGAAATCGGGGACTGAAGCTTTCTTT.

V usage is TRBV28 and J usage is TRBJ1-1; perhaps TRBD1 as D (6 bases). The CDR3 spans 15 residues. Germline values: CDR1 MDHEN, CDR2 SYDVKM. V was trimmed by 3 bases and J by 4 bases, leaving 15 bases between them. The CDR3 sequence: CASSFLIRGTTEAFF. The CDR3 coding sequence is TGTGCCAGCAGTTTCTTAATCAGGGGTACCACTGAAGCTTTCTTT.

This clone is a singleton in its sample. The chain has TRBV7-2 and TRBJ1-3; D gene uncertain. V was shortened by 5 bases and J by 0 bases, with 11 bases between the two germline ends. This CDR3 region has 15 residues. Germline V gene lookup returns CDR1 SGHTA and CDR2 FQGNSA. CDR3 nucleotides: TGTGCCAGCAGCCTGGCCCGGCTCTCTGGAAACACCATATATTTT. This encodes CASSLARLSGNTIYF. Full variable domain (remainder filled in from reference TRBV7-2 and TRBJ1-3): GAGVSQSPSNKVTEKGKDVELRCDPISGHTALYWYRQSLGQGLEFLIYFQGNSAPDKSGLPSDRFSAERTGGSVSTLTIQRTQQEDSAVYLCASSLARLSGNTIYFGEGSWLTVV.

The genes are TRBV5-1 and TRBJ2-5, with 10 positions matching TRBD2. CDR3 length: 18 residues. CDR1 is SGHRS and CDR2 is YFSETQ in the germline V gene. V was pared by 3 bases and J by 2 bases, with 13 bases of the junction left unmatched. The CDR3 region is CASSSRGASGSPQETQYF. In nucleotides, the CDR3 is TGCGCCAGCAGCTCGAGGGGGGCTAGCGGGAGCCCTCAAGAGACCCAGTACTTC.

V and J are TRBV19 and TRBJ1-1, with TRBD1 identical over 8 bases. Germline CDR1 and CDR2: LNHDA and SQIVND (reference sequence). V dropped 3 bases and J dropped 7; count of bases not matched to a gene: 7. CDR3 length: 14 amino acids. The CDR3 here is CASSIARGHSEAFF. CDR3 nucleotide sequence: TGTGCCAGTAGTATTGCCAGGGGGCATAGTGAAGCTTTCTTT.

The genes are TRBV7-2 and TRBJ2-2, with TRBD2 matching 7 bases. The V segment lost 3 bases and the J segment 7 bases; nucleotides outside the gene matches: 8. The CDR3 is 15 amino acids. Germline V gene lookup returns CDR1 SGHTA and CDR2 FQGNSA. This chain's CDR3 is CASSFGRALGGELFF. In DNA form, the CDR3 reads TGTGCCAGCAGCTTTGGGAGGGCCTTGGGCGGGGAGCTGTTTTTT.

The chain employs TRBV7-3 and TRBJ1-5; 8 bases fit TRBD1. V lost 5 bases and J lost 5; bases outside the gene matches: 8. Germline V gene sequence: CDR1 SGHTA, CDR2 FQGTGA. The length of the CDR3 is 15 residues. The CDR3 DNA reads TGTGCCAGCAGCCCCCGGACAGGGCCCGATCAGCCCCAGCATTTT. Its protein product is CASSPRTGPDQPQHF. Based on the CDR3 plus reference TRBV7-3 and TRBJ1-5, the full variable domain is GAGVSQTPSNKVTEKGKYVELRCDPISGHTALYWYRQSLGQGPEFLIYFQGTGAADDSGLPNDRFFAVRPEGSVSTLKIQRTERGDSAVYLCASSPRTGPDQPQHFGDGTRLSIL.

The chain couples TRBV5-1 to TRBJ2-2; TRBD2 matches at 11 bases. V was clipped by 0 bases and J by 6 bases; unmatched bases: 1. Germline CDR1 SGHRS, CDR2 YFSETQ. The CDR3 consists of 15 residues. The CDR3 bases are TGCGCCAGCAGCTTGGCACTAGCGGGAGCCGGGGAGCTGTTTTTT. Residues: CASSLALAGAGELFF.

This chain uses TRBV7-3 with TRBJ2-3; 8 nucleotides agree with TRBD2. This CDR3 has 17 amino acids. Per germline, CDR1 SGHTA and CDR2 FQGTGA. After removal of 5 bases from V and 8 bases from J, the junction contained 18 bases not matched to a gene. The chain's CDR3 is CASSPNGLAGGGGTQYF. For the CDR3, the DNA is TGTGCCAGCAGCCCCAACGGACTAGCTGGGGGTGGGGGTACGCAGTATTTT.

The CDR3 reads CASSMHRDLEAFF. For the CDR3, the DNA is TGTGCCAGTAGTATGCACAGGGACCTTGAAGCTTTCTTT. The chain couples TRBV19 to TRBJ1-1; TRBD1 might be the D (6 bases). The V end lost 3 bases, the J end lost 7 bases, and 12 bases lay between the germline ends. CDR1 is LNHDA, CDR2 SQIVND, per germline (reference sequence). The CDR3 consists of 13 residues.

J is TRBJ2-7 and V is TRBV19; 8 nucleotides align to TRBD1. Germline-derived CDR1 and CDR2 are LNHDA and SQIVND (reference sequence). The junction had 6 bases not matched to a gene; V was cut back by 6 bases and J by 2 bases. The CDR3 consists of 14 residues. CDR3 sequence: CASSGQGTPYEQYF. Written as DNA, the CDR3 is TGTGCCAGTAGCGGACAGGGAACCCCCTACGAGCAGTACTTC.

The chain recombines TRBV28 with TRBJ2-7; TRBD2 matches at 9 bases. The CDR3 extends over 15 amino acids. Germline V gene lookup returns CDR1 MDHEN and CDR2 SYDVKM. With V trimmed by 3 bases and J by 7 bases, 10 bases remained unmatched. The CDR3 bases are TGTGCCAGCAGTTTGGGGGCTAGCGGGATAGGTGAGCAGTACTTC. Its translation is CASSLGASGIGEQYF.

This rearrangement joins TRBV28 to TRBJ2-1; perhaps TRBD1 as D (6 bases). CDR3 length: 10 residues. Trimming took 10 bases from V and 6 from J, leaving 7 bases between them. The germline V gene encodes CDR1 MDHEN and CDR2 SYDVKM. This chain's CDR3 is CATTGNEQFF. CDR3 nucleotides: TGTGCCACGACAGGCAATGAGCAGTTCTTC.

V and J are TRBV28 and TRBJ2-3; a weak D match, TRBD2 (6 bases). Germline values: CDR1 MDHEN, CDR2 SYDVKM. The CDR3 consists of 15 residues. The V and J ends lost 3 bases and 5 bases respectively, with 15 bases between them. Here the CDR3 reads CASSFSTGDGDTQYF. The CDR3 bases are TGTGCCAGCAGTTTTTCTACGGGAGATGGAGATACGCAGTATTTT.

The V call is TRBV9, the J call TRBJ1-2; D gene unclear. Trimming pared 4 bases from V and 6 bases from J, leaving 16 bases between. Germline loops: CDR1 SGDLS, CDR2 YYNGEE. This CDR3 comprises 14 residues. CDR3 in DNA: TGTGCCAGCAGCAGTCCCTCCGGGCGGGATGGCTACACCTTC. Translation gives CASSSPSGRDGYTF.

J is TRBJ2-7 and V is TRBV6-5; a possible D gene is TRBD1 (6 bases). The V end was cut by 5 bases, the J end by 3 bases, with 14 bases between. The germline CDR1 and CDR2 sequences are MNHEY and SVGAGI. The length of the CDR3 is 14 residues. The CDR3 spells CASSPLATGYEQYF. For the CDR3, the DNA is TGTGCCAGCAGTCCCTTAGCGACAGGCTACGAGCAGTACTTC.